The 5 T cell receptor beta chains below come from one sample, sequenced in a study of CD8+ T cells in alopecia areata. Documented treatment: oral pan-JAK inhibitor, 5-10 mg twice daily. As the sequencing template, cDNA was produced by extracting RNA and reverse transcribing it. Some clones are missing from TCRdb's copy, which holds only in-frame ones; the method was immunoSEQ multiplex PCR. The sample yields more than 200,000 clones, over 60% seen once. The specimen was CD4+ T cells sorted from blood, collected around week 42, from a patient treated with tofacitinib. The receptors were gathered from a human donor with alopecia areata.

The chain employs TRBV4-3 and TRBJ2-5, with D possibly matching TRBD2 (6 bases). Germline lookup yields CDR1 LGHNA and CDR2 YSLEER. The CDR3 covers 15 residues. V gave up 3 bases and J gave up 4 bases, with 15 bases separating them. CDR3 amino acids: CASSQHGTQGETQYF. CDR3 sequence (DNA): TGCGCCAGCAGCCAGCACGGGACTCAAGGAGAGACCCAGTACTTC.

The chain employs TRBV29-1 and TRBJ1-1; D call uncertain. Trimming pared 5 bases from V and 1 base from J, leaving 8 bases between. CDR3 length equals 12 residues. Germline lookup yields CDR1 SQVTM and CDR2 ANQGSEA. CDR3 sequence reads: CSVTLRNTEAFF. The DNA of the CDR3 is TGCAGCGTTACGCTGAGGAACACTGAAGCTTTCTTT.

The V call is TRBV29-1, the J call TRBJ2-1; the D call may be TRBD1 or TRBD2 (5 bases each). The ends were cut back, 0 bases at V and 9 bases at J, with 15 bases in the middle. The CDR3 spans 14 residues. Looked up from germline, CDR1 is SQVTM and CDR2 is ANQGSEA. The CDR3 sequence: CSVEDALWGTEQFF. DNA of the CDR3: TGCAGCGTTGAAGACGCCCTCTGGGGGACTGAGCAGTTCTTC.

V is TRBV11-3 and J is TRBJ2-7; D remains unclear. Trimming pared 8 bases from V and 7 bases from J, leaving 12 bases between. This CDR3 has 11 residues. Germline V lookup: CDR1 SGHNT, CDR2 YENEEA. The CDR3 loop is CASSIEEEQYF. CDR3 nucleotide sequence: TGTGCCAGCTCGATCGAAGAGGAGCAGTACTTC. Complete variable domain (other parts from reference TRBV11-3 and TRBJ2-7): EAGVVQSPRYKIIEKKQPVAFWCNPISGHNTLYWYLQNLGQGPELLIRYENEEAVDDSQLPKDRFSAERLKGVDSTLKIQPAELGDSAVYLCASSIEEEQYFGPGTRLTVT.

This clone was observed a single time. A junction boundary mismatches the germline segment, possibly from a read error. V is TRBV4-3 and J is TRBJ2-3; D may be TRBD2 (6 bases). The CDR3 spans 14 residues. CDR1 and CDR2 from the germline V gene are LGHNA and YSLEER. Here the CDR3 reads CASSQGPGTPATDF. The CDR3 region has the DNA TGCGCCAGCAGCCAAGGTCCCGGGACTCCCGCAACCGATTTT.